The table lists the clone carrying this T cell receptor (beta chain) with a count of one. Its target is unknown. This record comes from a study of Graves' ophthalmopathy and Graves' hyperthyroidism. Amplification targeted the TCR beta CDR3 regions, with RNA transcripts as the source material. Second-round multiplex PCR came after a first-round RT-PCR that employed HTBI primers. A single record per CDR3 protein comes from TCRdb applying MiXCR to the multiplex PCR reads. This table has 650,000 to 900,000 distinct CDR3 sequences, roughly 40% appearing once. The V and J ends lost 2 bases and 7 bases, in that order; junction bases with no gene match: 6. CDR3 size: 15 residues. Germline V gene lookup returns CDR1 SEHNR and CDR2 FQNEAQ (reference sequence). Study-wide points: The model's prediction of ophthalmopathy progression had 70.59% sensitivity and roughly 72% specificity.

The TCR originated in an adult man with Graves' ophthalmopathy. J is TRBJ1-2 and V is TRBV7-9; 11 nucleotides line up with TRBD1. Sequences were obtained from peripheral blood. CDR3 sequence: CASSLLGQGVFGYTF. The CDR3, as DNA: TGTGCCAGCAGCTTACTGGGACAGGGGGTATTTGGCTACACCTTC.